This T cell receptor beta chain was sequenced during a study of blood T cell repertoires in COVID-19. TCRdb's table, derived via immunoSEQ multiplex PCR, lists solely in-frame clones and lacks some. Of more than 95,000 clones in the sample, about four fifths were seen once. This clone was detected once. The TCR sequence derives from a young man with COVID-19, enrolled during active disease. Input material: peripheral blood.

DNA of the CDR3: TGTGCCAGCGGGGGGGCCCCACAAGAGACCCAGTACTTC. This gives the protein CASGGAPQETQYF. V usage is TRBV7-8 and J usage is TRBJ2-5, with a possible D match to TRBD2 (7 bases). Germline V CDR1 and CDR2: SGHVS, FQNEAQ. Trimming took off 8 bases at V and 2 bases at J, with 12 bases between the two ends. The CDR3 runs 13 residues.